These T cell receptor beta chains were read from a single sample in a study of immune heterogeneity within non-small cell lung tumors. TCRdb itself ran the multiplex PCR reads through MiXCR, one entry per CDR3 protein. The table has 5,000 or so distinct CDR3 sequences, 20% seen once. The sequenced material came from lung tumor tissue. These receptor sequences come from a man aged 55 to 70 with non-small cell lung cancer. CDR3s include the opening cysteine and the closing phenylalanine or tryptophan. The order of the fields is J gene, D gene, V gene, clone size, CDR3 protein, CDR3 DNA. The D gene is left open where the match is weak. Where a row states a size, it is once, few, many or the class of an expanded clone; other rows omit it.

J: TRBJ2-7; D: .; V: TRBV5-1; size: medium-sized; CDR3: CASSSLGRDEQYF; DNA: TGCGCCAGCAGCTCCCTGGGTAGGGACGAGCAGTACTTC
J: TRBJ2-3; D: TRBD2; V: TRBV15; size: few; CDR3: CATSRGERESTDTQYF; DNA: TGTGCCACCAGCAGAGGAGAGCGGGAATCCACAGATACGCAGTATTTT
J: TRBJ1-1; D: .; V: TRBV9; size: .; CDR3: CARIGANDPEAFF; DNA: TGTGCCAGAATTGGGGCCAATGACCCTGAAGCTTTCTTT
J: TRBJ2-1; D: TRBD2; V: TRBV27; size: .; CDR3: CASGLGLAEMGGFF; DNA: TGTGCCAGCGGACTGGGACTAGCGGAAATGGGTGGGTTCTTC
J: TRBJ2-1; D: TRBD2; V: TRBV6-2/TRBV6-3; size: .; CDR3: CASTNSGSPRNEQFF; DNA: TGTGCCAGCACCAACAGCGGGAGCCCCCGCAATGAGCAGTTCTTC
J: TRBJ1-1; D: .; V: TRBV19; size: .; CDR3: CASRALNTEAFF; DNA: TGTGCCAGTAGGGCCTTGAACACTGAAGCTTTCTTT
J: TRBJ2-2; D: .; V: TRBV12-3/TRBV12-4; size: .; CDR3: CASSLFRGIGGELFF; DNA: TGTGCCAGCAGTTTATTCCGGGGGATTGGCGGGGAGCTGTTTTTT
J: TRBJ2-1; D: .; V: TRBV18; size: .; CDR3: CASSPGDVYNEQFF; DNA: TGTGCCAGCTCACCAGGGGACGTCTACAATGAGCAGTTCTTC
J: TRBJ1-1; D: .; V: TRBV18; size: few; CDR3: CASSNLGDTEAFF; DNA: TGTGCCAGCTCAAATCTGGGCGACACTGAAGCTTTCTTT
J: TRBJ2-1; D: .; V: TRBV6-1; size: few; CDR3: CASTPPGTTYNEQFF; DNA: TGTGCCAGCACCCCCCCCGGGACAACCTACAATGAGCAGTTCTTC
J: TRBJ1-1; D: .; V: TRBV12-3/TRBV12-4; size: few; CDR3: CASSLIQGSEAFF; DNA: TGTGCCAGCAGTTTAATTCAGGGCTCTGAAGCTTTCTTT
J: TRBJ2-1; D: TRBD2; V: TRBV6-5; size: .; CDR3: CASSSASGSSHEQFF; DNA: TGTGCCAGCAGTTCCGCTAGCGGGAGTTCCCATGAGCAGTTCTTC
J: TRBJ1-2; D: .; V: TRBV4-2; size: medium-sized; CDR3: CASSQVAQGNYGYTF; DNA: TGTGCCAGCAGCCAAGTGGCCCAGGGGAACTATGGCTACACCTTC
J: TRBJ2-4; D: TRBD2; V: TRBV5-1; size: few; CDR3: CASSGGRTSMDKNIQYF; DNA: TGCGCCAGCAGCGGCGGTCGGACTAGTATGGACAAAAACATTCAGTACTTC
J: TRBJ2-3; D: TRBD2; V: TRBV5-1; size: .; CDR3: CASSPRSGRGTDTQYF; DNA: TGCGCCAGCAGCCCTCGCAGCGGGAGAGGCACAGATACGCAGTATTTT
J: TRBJ2-3; D: TRBD2; V: TRBV10-3; size: .; CDR3: CATGLAGVTDTQYF; DNA: TGTGCCACGGGACTAGCGGGAGTAACAGATACGCAGTATTTT
J: TRBJ2-5; D: .; V: TRBV9; size: once; CDR3: CASSRGDGTTQYF; DNA: TGTGCCAGCAGCAGGGGGGACGGCACGACCCAGTACTTC
J: TRBJ1-2; D: TRBD1; V: TRBV28; size: medium-sized; CDR3: CASSSGGEGLIDYGYTF; DNA: TGTGCCAGCAGTTCAGGGGGGGAAGGACTGATCGATTATGGCTACACCTTC
J: TRBJ1-6; D: .; V: TRBV30; size: few; CDR3: CAWRSSYNSPLHF; DNA: TGTGCCTGGAGGAGCTCCTATAATTCACCCCTCCACTTT
J: TRBJ2-5; D: TRBD1; V: TRBV6-2/TRBV6-3; size: .; CDR3: CASSSRHRGLQETQYF; DNA: TGTGCCAGCAGTTCCCGGCACAGGGGCCTCCAAGAGACCCAGTACTTC
J: TRBJ1-1; D: .; V: TRBV6-1; size: few; CDR3: CASSSTPIRDPEAFF; DNA: TGTGCCAGCAGTTCCACCCCAATTAGGGACCCTGAAGCTTTCTTT
J: TRBJ2-1; D: TRBD1; V: TRBV6-1; size: medium-sized; CDR3: CASSVDRGFYNEQFF; DNA: TGTGCCAGCAGTGTCGACAGGGGCTTTTACAATGAGCAGTTCTTC
J: TRBJ2-5; D: .; V: TRBV28; size: few; CDR3: CASSLLQGKTQYF; DNA: TGTGCCAGCAGTTTATTACAGGGAAAGACCCAGTACTTC
J: TRBJ1-5; D: TRBD1; V: TRBV15; size: few; CDR3: CATSRGQGLRQPPHF; DNA: TGTGCCACCAGCAGGGGACAGGGTCTTCGTCAGCCCCCGCATTTT
J: TRBJ2-1; D: TRBD2; V: TRBV24-1; size: once; CDR3: CATSDSGLAGGPGDEQFF; DNA: TGTGCCACCAGTGATTCGGGACTAGCGGGAGGACCGGGTGATGAGCAGTTCTTC
J: TRBJ2-3; D: TRBD1; V: TRBV30; size: medium-sized; CDR3: CAWSEDRGGTDTQYF; DNA: TGTGCCTGGAGTGAAGACAGGGGGGGCACAGATACGCAGTATTTT
J: TRBJ1-6; D: .; V: TRBV11-2; size: few; CDR3: CASSHGWGLRSPLHF; DNA: TGTGCCAGCAGCCATGGGTGGGGACTTAGGTCACCCCTCCACTTT
J: TRBJ2-7; D: .; V: TRBV7-8; size: few; CDR3: CASSLGGHSYEQYF; DNA: TGTGCCAGCAGCTTAGGCGGACACTCCTACGAGCAGTACTTC
J: TRBJ1-1; D: .; V: TRBV28; size: few; CDR3: CASSLGGGDTEAFF; DNA: TGTGCCAGCAGTTTAGGGGGAGGGGACACTGAAGCTTTCTTT
J: TRBJ2-3; D: TRBD1; V: TRBV6-4; size: few; CDR3: CASSAGTGSTDTQYF; DNA: TGTGCCAGCTCCGCCGGGACAGGGTCCACAGATACGCAGTATTTT
J: TRBJ1-4; D: .; V: TRBV6-4; size: few; CDR3: CASKAGQPGKEKLFF; DNA: TGTGCCAGCAAAGCGGGACAACCCGGGAAAGAAAAACTGTTTTTT
J: TRBJ1-1; D: TRBD1; V: TRBV30; size: medium-sized; CDR3: CAWTTLTGGTEAFF; DNA: TGTGCCTGGACTACCTTAACAGGGGGCACTGAAGCTTTCTTT
J: TRBJ2-2; D: .; V: TRBV11-1; size: .; CDR3: CASSLLEGGELFF; DNA: TGTGCCAGCAGCCTCCTAGAAGGCGGGGAGCTGTTTTTT
J: TRBJ1-2; D: .; V: TRBV5-1; size: few; CDR3: CASSPSRAAVGTF; DNA: TGCGCCAGCAGCCCCTCGAGGGCGGCCGTGGGCACCTTC
J: TRBJ1-1; D: .; V: TRBV6-1; size: few; CDR3: CASTSSRVMNTEAFF; DNA: TGTGCCAGCACCTCGTCCAGGGTGATGAACACTGAAGCTTTCTTT
J: TRBJ1-5; D: .; V: TRBV2; size: few; CDR3: CASSVGAQPQHF; DNA: TGTGCCAGCAGTGTGGGGGCCCAGCCCCAGCATTTT
J: TRBJ1-1; D: .; V: TRBV5-1; size: few; CDR3: CASSLGGQNTEAFF; DNA: TGCGCCAGCAGCTTGGGGGGGCAGAACACTGAAGCTTTCTTT
J: TRBJ2-7; D: TRBD2; V: TRBV6-1; size: few; CDR3: CASRPTSGRAYEQYF; DNA: TGTGCCAGCAGGCCCACTAGCGGGAGAGCCTACGAGCAGTACTTC
J: TRBJ2-3; D: .; V: TRBV11-3; size: .; CDR3: CASSPRVAGGADTQYF; DNA: TGTGCCAGCAGCCCCCGGGTCGCAGGAGGGGCAGATACGCAGTATTTT
J: TRBJ1-2; D: TRBD1; V: TRBV27; size: medium-sized; CDR3: CASSSYRGRGYTF; DNA: TGTGCCAGCAGTTCTTACAGGGGACGCGGCTACACCTTC
J: TRBJ2-1; D: .; V: TRBV7-6; size: once; CDR3: CASSLGTAEQFF; DNA: TGTGCCAGCAGCTTAGGGACTGCTGAGCAGTTCTTC
J: TRBJ2-1; D: TRBD2; V: TRBV20-1; size: .; CDR3: CSAVAGTTTRNEQFF; DNA: TGCAGTGCTGTCGCCGGGACTACCACGAGGAATGAGCAGTTCTTC
J: TRBJ2-7; D: TRBD1; V: TRBV2; size: large; CDR3: CASSRDRSSYEQYF; DNA: TGTGCCAGCAGTCGGGACAGGTCGTCCTACGAGCAGTACTTC
J: TRBJ2-2; D: .; V: TRBV30; size: .; CDR3: CAWRTGGTANTGELFF; DNA: TGTGCCTGGAGGACAGGCGGTACAGCGAACACCGGGGAGCTGTTTTTT
J: TRBJ2-7; D: TRBD1; V: TRBV6-1; size: medium-sized; CDR3: CASSRGRSYEQYF; DNA: TGTGCCAGCTCCAGGGGGAGATCCTACGAGCAGTACTTC